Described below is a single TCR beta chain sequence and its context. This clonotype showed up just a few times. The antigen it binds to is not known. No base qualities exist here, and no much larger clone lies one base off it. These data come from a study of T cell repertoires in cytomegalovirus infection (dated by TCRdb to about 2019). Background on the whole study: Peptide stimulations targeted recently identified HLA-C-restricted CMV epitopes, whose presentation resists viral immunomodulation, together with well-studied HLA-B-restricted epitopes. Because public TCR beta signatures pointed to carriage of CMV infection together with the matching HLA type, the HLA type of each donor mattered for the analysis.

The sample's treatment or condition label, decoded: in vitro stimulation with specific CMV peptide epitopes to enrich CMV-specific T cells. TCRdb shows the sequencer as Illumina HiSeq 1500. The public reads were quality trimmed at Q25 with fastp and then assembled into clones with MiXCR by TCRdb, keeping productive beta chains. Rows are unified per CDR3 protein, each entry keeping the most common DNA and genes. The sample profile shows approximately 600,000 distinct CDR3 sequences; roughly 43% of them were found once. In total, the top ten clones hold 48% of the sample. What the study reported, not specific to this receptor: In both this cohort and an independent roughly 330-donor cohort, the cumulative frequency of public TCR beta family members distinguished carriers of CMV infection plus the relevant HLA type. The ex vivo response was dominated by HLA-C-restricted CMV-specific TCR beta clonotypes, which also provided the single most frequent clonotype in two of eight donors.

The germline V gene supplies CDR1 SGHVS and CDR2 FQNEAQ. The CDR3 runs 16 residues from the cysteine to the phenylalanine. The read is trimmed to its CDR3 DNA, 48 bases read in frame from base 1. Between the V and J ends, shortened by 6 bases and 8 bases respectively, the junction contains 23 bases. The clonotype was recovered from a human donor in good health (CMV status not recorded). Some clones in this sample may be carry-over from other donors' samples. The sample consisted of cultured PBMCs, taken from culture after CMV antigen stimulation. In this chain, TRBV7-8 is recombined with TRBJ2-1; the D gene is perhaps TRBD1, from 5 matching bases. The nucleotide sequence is TGTGCCAGCAGACGGACAAGGGTGGCCTACTTGGATGAGCAGTTCTTC. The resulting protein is CASRRTRVAYLDEQFF.